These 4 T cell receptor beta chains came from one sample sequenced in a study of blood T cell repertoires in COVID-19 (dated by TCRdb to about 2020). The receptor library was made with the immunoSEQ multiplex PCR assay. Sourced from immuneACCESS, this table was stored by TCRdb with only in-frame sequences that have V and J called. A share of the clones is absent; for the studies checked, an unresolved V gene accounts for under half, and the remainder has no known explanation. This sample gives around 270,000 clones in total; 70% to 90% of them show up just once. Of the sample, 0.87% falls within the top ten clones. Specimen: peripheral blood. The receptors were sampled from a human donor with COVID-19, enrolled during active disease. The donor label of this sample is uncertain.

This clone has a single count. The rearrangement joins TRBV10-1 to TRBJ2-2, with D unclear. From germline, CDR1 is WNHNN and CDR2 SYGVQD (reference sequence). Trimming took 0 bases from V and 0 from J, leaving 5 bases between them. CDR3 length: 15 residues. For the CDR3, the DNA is TGCGCCAGCAGTGAGTCTGCTACGAACACCGGGGAGCTGTTTTTT. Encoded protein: CASSESATNTGELFF.

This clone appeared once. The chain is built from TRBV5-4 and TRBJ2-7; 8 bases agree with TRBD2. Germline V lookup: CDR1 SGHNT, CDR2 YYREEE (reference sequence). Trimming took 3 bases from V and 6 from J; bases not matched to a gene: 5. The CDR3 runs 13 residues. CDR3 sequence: CASSSGLASEQYF. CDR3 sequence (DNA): TGTGCCAGCAGCTCCGGACTAGCCAGCGAGCAGTACTTC.

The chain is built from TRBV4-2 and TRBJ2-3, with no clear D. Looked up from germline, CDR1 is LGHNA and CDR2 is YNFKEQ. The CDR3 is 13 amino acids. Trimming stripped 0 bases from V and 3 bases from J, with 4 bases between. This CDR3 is CASSQDPTDTQYF. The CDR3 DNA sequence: TGTGCCAGCAGCCAAGATCCAACAGATACGCAGTATTTT.

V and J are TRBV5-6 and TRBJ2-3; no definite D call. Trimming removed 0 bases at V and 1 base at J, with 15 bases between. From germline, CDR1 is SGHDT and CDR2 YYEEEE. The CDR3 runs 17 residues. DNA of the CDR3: TGTGCCAGCAGCTTGGTTTCGCCGAGTGGGCGCACAGATACGCAGTATTTT. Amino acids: CASSLVSPSGRTDTQYF.